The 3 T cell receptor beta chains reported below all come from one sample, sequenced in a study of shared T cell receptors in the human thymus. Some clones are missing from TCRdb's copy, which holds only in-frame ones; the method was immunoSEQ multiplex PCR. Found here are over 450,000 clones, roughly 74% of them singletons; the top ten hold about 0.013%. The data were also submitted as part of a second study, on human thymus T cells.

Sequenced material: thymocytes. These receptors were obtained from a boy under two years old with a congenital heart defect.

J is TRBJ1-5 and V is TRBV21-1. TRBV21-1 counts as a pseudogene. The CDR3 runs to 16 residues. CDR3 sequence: CASSSPTSGRYQPQHF. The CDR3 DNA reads TGTGCCAGCAGCAGTCCGACCAGCGGGCGCTACCAGCCCCAGCATTTT.

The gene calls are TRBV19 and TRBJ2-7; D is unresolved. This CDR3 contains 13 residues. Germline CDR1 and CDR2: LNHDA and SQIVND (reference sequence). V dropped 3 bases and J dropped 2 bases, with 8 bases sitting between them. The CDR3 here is CASSIHSTYEQYF. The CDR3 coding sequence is TGTGCCAGTAGTATCCACAGCACCTACGAGCAGTACTTC. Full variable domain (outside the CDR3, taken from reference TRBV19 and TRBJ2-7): DGGITQSPKYLFRKEGQNVTLSCEQNLNHDAMYWYRQDPGQGLRLIYYSQIVNDFQKGDIAEGYSVSREKKESFPLTVTSAQKNPTAFYLCASSIHSTYEQYFGPGTRLTVT.

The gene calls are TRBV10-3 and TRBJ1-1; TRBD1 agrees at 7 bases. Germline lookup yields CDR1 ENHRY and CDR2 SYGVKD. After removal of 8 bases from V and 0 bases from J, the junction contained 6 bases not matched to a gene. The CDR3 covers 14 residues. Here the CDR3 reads CAISPGGMNTEAFF. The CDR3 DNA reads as TGTGCCATCTCCCCAGGGGGTATGAACACTGAAGCTTTCTTT.